The clone carrying this TCR beta chain was seen only once. This sample was taken from a study of blood T cell repertoires in COVID-19. Study overall: Sites in the United States, Italy and Spain provided acute and convalescent COVID-19 samples. T cells, B-cell-depleted T cells, or PBMCs provided the cDNA or gDNA that served as material.

In the study's own analysis: Reference gene primer amplification gave estimated nucleated cell counts. Using immunoSEQ multiplex PCR, the repertoire was profiled, and TCRdb retains in-frame clones only, with some absent. V, J and clone size are those of that table, while D and trimming were read from the DNA. Found here are roughly 100,000 clones, 75% to 90% of them singletons; the top ten hold 8.5% to 14%. Germline V CDR1 and CDR2: KGHSH, LQKENI. V shed 5 bases and J shed 1 base, with 9 bases lying between them. The CDR3 loop spans 14 amino acids. This receptor was obtained from a man of 80 years or more with acute or convalescent COVID-19. The sample was peripheral blood. V gene TRBV18 combines with J gene TRBJ1-3; no clear D gene. The CDR3 nucleotides are TGTGCCAGCTCATCGACGGGGTCTGGAAACACCATATATTTT. Translation: CASSSTGSGNTIYF.